One sample yielded the 29 T cell receptor beta chains listed below, sequenced in a study of metastatic and nonmetastatic thyroid tumors (dated by TCRdb to 2020 to 2022). No patient had received any treatment before thyroid surgery. Library preparation was by PCR. The reads were generated on an Illumina HiSeq 4000. TCRdb took the public reads, trimmed them with fastp at Q25, ran MiXCR for clone calling and kept in-frame beta chains. The sample table contains about 53,000 clones; only one count was recorded for roughly 20% of them. Roughly 4.2% of the sample rests with the top ten. Sequenced: blood. The receptors come from a female donor with papillary thyroid cancer or a benign thyroid nodule (not recorded which). Some clones in this sample may be carry-over from other donors' samples.

Note on this clone: A read error may be the cause here, since a much bigger clone is one base away. The same CDR3 arises from other DNA sequences in this sample as well. This chain joins TRBV5-1 and TRBJ2-5, with no clear D. The CDR3 is 12 residues long. Germline V gives CDR1 SGHRS, CDR2 YFSETQ. The CDR3 here is CASSFSSETQYF. The DNA of the CDR3 is TGCGCCAGCAGCTTCTCTTCAGAGACACAGTACTTC. The whole variable domain, remainder taken from reference TRBV5-1 and TRBJ2-5, is KAGVTQTPRYLIKTRGQQVTLSCSPISGHRSVSWYQQTPGQGLQFLFEYFSETQRNKGNFPGRFSGRQFSNSRSEMNVSTLELGDSALYLCASSFSSETQYFGPGTRLLVL.

This clone appeared many times. The V call is TRBV27, the J call TRBJ2-1, with D unresolved. The CDR3 covers 12 residues. Trimming removed 3 bases at V and 5 bases at J, with 5 bases between. Germline V gene lookup returns CDR1 MNHEY and CDR2 SMNVEV (reference sequence). The CDR3 protein is CASSFLNNEQFF. CDR3 sequence (DNA): TGTGCCAGCAGTTTCCTTAACAATGAGCAGTTCTTC.

Of note for this clone: Possible read error: a much larger clone is one base away. The rearrangement uses TRBV10-2 and TRBJ2-5; tentatively, D is TRBD2 (6 bases). Germline lookup yields CDR1 WSHSY and CDR2 SAAADI. This CDR3 is 14 amino acids long. Here the CDR3 DNA reads TGCGCCAGCACCGTGAATAGCGGACAAGAGACCGAGTACTTC. Its protein product is CASTVNSGQETEYF.

The chain couples TRBV27 to TRBJ2-7; no clear D gene. Germline CDR1 reads MNHEY; CDR2 reads SMNVEV (reference sequence). V was clipped by 3 bases and J by 0 bases, with 12 bases between them. CDR3 length: 15 amino acids. The CDR3 DNA sequence: TGTGCCAGCAGTTTTTCTTACTATAGCTCCTACGAGCAGTACTTC. It encodes CASSFSYYSSYEQYF.

This clone was seen many times. This sample also contains other DNA sequences that code for the same CDR3. The genes are TRBV27 and TRBJ2-5; D gene unclear. V lost 8 bases and J 1 base, leaving 2 bases between the germline ends. Germline V gene lookup returns CDR1 MNHEY and CDR2 SMNVEV (reference sequence). This CDR3 is 10 amino acids long. CDR3 in DNA: TGTGCCAGCGGCCAAGAGACCCAGTACTTC. Encoded protein: CASGQETQYF.

This clone was seen at least ten times. This chain links TRBV19 with TRBJ2-6; the D call may be TRBD1 or TRBD2 (7 bases each). Trimming took 2 bases from V and 0 from J, leaving 14 bases between them. CDR1 LNHDA and CDR2 SQIVND come from the germline V gene (reference sequence). The CDR3 runs to 18 residues. This chain's CDR3 is CASSISGRGGSGANVLTF. The CDR3 DNA sequence: TGTGCCAGTAGTATAAGTGGCAGGGGGGGCTCTGGGGCCAACGTCCTGACTTTC. The full variable domain, in which reference TRBV19 and TRBJ2-6 provide the parts outside the CDR3, is DGGITQSPKYLFRKEGQNVTLSCEQNLNHDAMYWYRQDPGQGLRLIYYSQIVNDFQKGDIAEGYSVSREKKESFPLTVTSAQKNPTAFYLCASSISGRGGSGANVLTFGAGSRLTVL.

This clone was seen ten or more times. The gene calls are TRBV2 and TRBJ2-7; D is perhaps TRBD1 or TRBD2 (5 bases each). Deletions cut 7 bases from V and 7 bases from J, with 20 bases between. The CDR3 is 14 residues long. CDR1 SNHLY and CDR2 FYNNEI come from the germline V gene. The CDR3 DNA reads TGTGCCAGCATCCCCGGGACCGATGTGGGAGAGCAGTACTTC. This codes for CASIPGTDVGEQYF.

This clone was detected many times. V usage is TRBV27 and J usage is TRBJ1-5; D is possibly TRBD1 (5 bases). The CDR3 spans 15 residues. Trimming removed 5 bases from V and 5 bases from J, with 16 bases in between. In germline, CDR1 is MNHEY, CDR2 SMNVEV (reference sequence). DNA for the CDR3: TGTGCCAGCAGTAAACTTGACAGAACTCATCAGCCCCAGCATTTT. This encodes CASSKLDRTHQPQHF.

This clone was found many times. The chain combines TRBV6-1 with TRBJ1-1; tentative D call: TRBD1 (6 bases). Germline lookup yields CDR1 MNHNS and CDR2 SASEGT. V lost 4 bases and J lost 6, with 12 bases in between. The CDR3 extends over 13 amino acids. This chain's CDR3 is CASSGTGTPEAFF. DNA for the CDR3: TGTGCCAGCAGTGGAACCGGGACACCTGAAGCTTTCTTT.

The count of this clone is one. A single base separates this from a much larger clone, so it may be a read error. The chain has TRBV7-3 and TRBJ2-2; no clear D gene. The CDR3 contains 13 residues. Between the trimmed V and J ends, which lost 5 bases and 8 bases, there was a span of 12 bases. Germline V gene data show CDR1 as SGHTA and CDR2 as FQGTGA. For the CDR3, the DNA is TGTGCCAGCAGCCCGAGTCACTCGGGGGAGCTGTTTTTT. Protein sequence: CASSPSHSGELFF. The full variable domain, with the rest looked up from reference TRBV7-3 and TRBJ2-2, is GAGVSQTPSNKVTEKGKYVELRCDPISGHTALYWYRQSLGQGPEFLIYFQGTGAADDSGLPNDRFFAVRPEGSVSTLKIQRTERGDSAVYLCASSPSHSGELFFGEGSRLTVL.

The sample holds many counts of this clone. The gene calls are TRBV20-1 and TRBJ2-3, with TRBD2 matching 9 bases. The CDR3 totals 18 residues. The J segment lost 0 bases and the V segment lost 2 bases, leaving 12 bases of the junction unmatched. Germline CDR1 is DFQATT and CDR2 is SNEGSKA (reference sequence). Here the CDR3 reads CSARLWASGASSTDTQYF. The CDR3 nucleotides are TGCAGTGCTAGACTTTGGGCTAGCGGGGCCTCTAGCACAGATACGCAGTATTTT.

This clone has ten or more counts. J is TRBJ1-1 and V is TRBV18; D call uncertain. Trimming cost V 4 bases and J 1 base, with 7 bases left between them. The germline V gene encodes CDR1 KGHSH and CDR2 LQKENI. This CDR3 has 13 residues. For the CDR3, the DNA is TGTGCCAGCTCACGTTCGCGGAACACTGAAGCTTTCTTT. Amino acid sequence: CASSRSRNTEAFF.

This clone was observed a handful of times. A single base separates this from a much larger clone, so it may be a read error. The rearrangement joins TRBV29-1 to TRBJ2-3; D gene ambiguous. The length of the CDR3 is 12 residues. The V gene lost 6 bases and the J gene lost 4 bases, with 11 bases spanning the gap. CDR1 is SQVTM, CDR2 ANQGSEA, per germline. CDR3 DNA sequence: TGCAGCGTCTTAAGAGGTCCAGATACGCAGTATTTT. It specifies CSVLRGPDTQYF.

In its sample, this clone was seen many times. This chain connects TRBV15 to TRBJ2-2, with D perhaps matching TRBD1 or TRBD2 (6 bases each). This CDR3 has 17 amino acids. Trimming pared 0 bases from V and 6 bases from J, leaving 17 bases between. CDR1 and CDR2 (germline): LNHNV, YYDKDF (reference sequence). CDR3 region: CATSREVFWGAPGELFF. In DNA form, the CDR3 reads TGTGCCACCAGCAGAGAGGTCTTTTGGGGGGCCCCCGGGGAGCTGTTTTTT. The whole variable domain, filled in from reference TRBV15 and TRBJ2-2, reads DAMVIQNPRYQVTQFGKPVTLSCSQTLNHNVMYWYQQKSSQAPKLLFHYYDKDFNNEADTPDNFQSRRPNTSFCFLDIRSPGLGDTAMYLCATSREVFWGAPGELFFGEGSRLTVL.

Comment on this clone: This may be a read error: a much more frequent sequence differs by one nucleotide. V and J are TRBV24-1 and TRBJ2-3; 8 bases are a match to TRBD1. Trimming cost V 8 bases and J 6 bases; bases outside gene matches: 12. The CDR3 sequence is 15 residues long. CDR1 and CDR2 from the germline V gene are KGHDR and SFDVKD. The CDR3 DNA sequence: TGTGCCACCATCGACCCAGGGACAGGCCCTGATACGCAGTATTTT. The encoded protein is CATIDPGTGPDTQYF.

This clone was found many times. This sample includes further DNA sequences coding for the same CDR3. The chain joins TRBV19 to TRBJ1-1; D call uncertain. Trimming pared 3 bases from V and 0 bases from J, leaving 5 bases between. Germline CDR1 is LNHDA and CDR2 is SQIVND (reference sequence). The CDR3 length is 13 residues. CDR3 loop: CASSILMNTEAFF. CDR3 bases: TGTGCCAGTAGTATCTTGATGAACACTGAAGCTTTCTTT.

This clone was seen at least ten times. This rearrangement joins TRBV7-6 to TRBJ2-1; 12 bases fit TRBD2. V dropped 5 bases and J dropped 5; count of bases not matched to a gene: 1. Germline V gives CDR1 SGHVS, CDR2 FNYEAQ. The CDR3 is made up of 14 amino acids. As DNA, the CDR3 is TGTGCCAGCAGCAGGACTAGCGGGAACAATGAGCAGTTCTTC. It is translated as CASSRTSGNNEQFF.

This clone was counted only a few times. This chain joins TRBV5-6 and TRBJ2-3; tentatively, D is TRBD2 (5 bases). From germline, CDR1 is SGHDT and CDR2 YYEEEE. Trimming removed 9 bases at V and 7 bases at J, with 18 bases between. The CDR3 runs to 13 residues. In DNA, the CDR3 is TGTGCCACCCGAGCCCGGGGATCATATACGCAGTATTTT. Translation: CATRARGSYTQYF.

This clone was observed many times. This chain uses TRBV2 with TRBJ2-5; D might be TRBD2 (6 bases). This CDR3 is 13 amino acids long. Trimming left V 10 bases short and J 5 bases short, with 17 bases between. CDR1 and CDR2 from the germline V gene are SNHLY and FYNNEI. The chain's CDR3 is CAKSPGEGETQYF. CDR3 bases: TGTGCCAAATCTCCGGGAGAAGGGGAGACCCAGTACTTC.

This rearrangement joins TRBV20-1 to TRBJ2-1; D may be TRBD1 (5 bases). The germline V gene encodes CDR1 DFQATT and CDR2 SNEGSKA (reference sequence). Trimming removed 7 bases from V and 1 base from J, with 14 bases in between. The CDR3 has 14 residues. The CDR3: CSERQFRSYNEQFF. The CDR3 bases are TGCAGTGAAAGACAGTTCAGATCCTACAATGAGCAGTTCTTC.

As to this clone: One end of the junction varies from germline; a read error may be responsible. V gene TRBV7-3 combines with J gene TRBJ2-3; 8 bases line up with TRBD1. This CDR3 comprises 14 residues. In germline, CDR1 is SGHTA, CDR2 FQGTGA. Written as DNA, the CDR3 is TGTGCCAGCTGTCGGTGGACAGGGTCAAATACTCAGTATTTT. Its protein is CASCRWTGSNTQYF.

This clone was counted between two and nine times. The J gene is TRBJ1-1, the V gene TRBV6-1; perhaps TRBD1 as D (5 bases). Germline loops: CDR1 MNHNS, CDR2 SASEGT. This CDR3 spans 15 amino acids. Trimming shortened V by 7 bases and J by 13 bases, and 28 bases separated the two germline ends. The CDR3 bases are TGTGCCAGCACCGAAAGGCGGCAGAGCTTAGGGGAAAGTTTCTTT. This encodes CASTERRQSLGESFF.

This clone occurred many times. V and J are TRBV6-1 and TRBJ2-1; possible D gene TRBD2, 6 bases. Germline CDR1 and CDR2: MNHNS and SASEGT. The V and J ends lost 6 bases and 5 bases respectively, with 11 bases between them. The CDR3 spans 13 residues. In DNA, the CDR3 is TGTGCCAGCAGCCGCGGGACCAACAATGAGCAGTTCTTC. This codes for CASSRGTNNEQFF.

In the case of this clone: With a much larger clone just one base away, this may be a read error. Other DNA sequences in this sample translate to the same CDR3. This chain links TRBV19 with TRBJ2-7; D assignment may be TRBD1 or TRBD2 (5 bases each). This CDR3 has 12 amino acids. Germline-derived CDR1 and CDR2 are LNHDA and SQIVND (reference sequence). The CDR3 nucleotides read TGTGCCAGTGGGACCGCAACCTACGAGCAGTACTTT. Its translation: CASGTATYEQYF.

Many counts were recorded for this clone. The rearrangement joins TRBV6-5 to TRBJ1-2; the D is unclear. The CDR3 is 15 residues long. The germline V gene has CDR1 MNHEY and CDR2 SVGAGI. V lost 0 bases and J lost 8, with 16 bases in between. The CDR3 reads CASSYSLLGGRGYTF. The CDR3 DNA reads TGTGCCAGCAGTTACTCCTTACTCGGCGGTAGGGGCTACACCTTC.

There are many counts of this clone. The chain combines TRBV15 with TRBJ1-5; no clear D gene. The germline V gene encodes CDR1 LNHNV and CDR2 YYDKDF (reference sequence). The CDR3 has 15 residues. Trimming took 4 bases from V and 0 from J, leaving 10 bases between them. The CDR3 here is CATSNRVDSNQPQHF. CDR3 DNA sequence: TGTGCCACCAGCAACCGGGTAGATAGCAATCAGCCCCAGCATTTT. The full variable domain, completed using reference TRBV15 and TRBJ1-5, is DAMVIQNPRYQVTQFGKPVTLSCSQTLNHNVMYWYQQKSSQAPKLLFHYYDKDFNNEADTPDNFQSRRPNTSFCFLDIRSPGLGDTAMYLCATSNRVDSNQPQHFGDGTRLSIL.

This clone was seen ten or more times. V and J are TRBV5-4 and TRBJ1-2; D is possibly TRBD1 (5 bases). The CDR3 loop spans 15 amino acids. Germline V gene data show CDR1 as SGHNT and CDR2 as YYREEE (reference sequence). The V gene lost 4 bases and the J gene lost 0 bases, with 13 bases spanning the gap. The CDR3 is CASSRGALANYGYTF. The CDR3 coding sequence is TGTGCCAGCAGCCGAGGGGCCTTAGCTAACTATGGCTACACCTTC.

Remarks on this clone: The junction and the germline gene differ at one end; a read error may be behind it. The gene calls are TRBV19 and TRBJ2-2; tentatively, D is TRBD2 (5 bases). Germline lookup yields CDR1 LNHDA and CDR2 SQIVND (reference sequence). This CDR3 spans 11 amino acids. The CDR3, as DNA: TGTGCCAGTAGGAGGTCCGGGGATCTGTTTTTT. It yields the protein CASRRSGDLFF.

The chain combines TRBV11-2 with TRBJ2-7; no clear D gene. The CDR3 contains 12 residues. CDR1 SGHAT and CDR2 FQNNGV come from the germline V gene. V lost 8 bases and J lost 10, with 18 bases in between. The CDR3 is CASATGKLDQYF. As DNA, the CDR3 is TGTGCCAGCGCCACCGGCAAGCTCGACCAGTACTTC. Full variable domain (missing parts from reference TRBV11-2 and TRBJ2-7): EAGVAQSPRYKIIEKRQSVAFWCNPISGHATLYWYQQILGQGPKLLIQFQNNGVVDDSQLPKDRFSAERLKGVDSTLKIQPAKLEDSAVYLCASATGKLDQYFGPGTRLTVT.